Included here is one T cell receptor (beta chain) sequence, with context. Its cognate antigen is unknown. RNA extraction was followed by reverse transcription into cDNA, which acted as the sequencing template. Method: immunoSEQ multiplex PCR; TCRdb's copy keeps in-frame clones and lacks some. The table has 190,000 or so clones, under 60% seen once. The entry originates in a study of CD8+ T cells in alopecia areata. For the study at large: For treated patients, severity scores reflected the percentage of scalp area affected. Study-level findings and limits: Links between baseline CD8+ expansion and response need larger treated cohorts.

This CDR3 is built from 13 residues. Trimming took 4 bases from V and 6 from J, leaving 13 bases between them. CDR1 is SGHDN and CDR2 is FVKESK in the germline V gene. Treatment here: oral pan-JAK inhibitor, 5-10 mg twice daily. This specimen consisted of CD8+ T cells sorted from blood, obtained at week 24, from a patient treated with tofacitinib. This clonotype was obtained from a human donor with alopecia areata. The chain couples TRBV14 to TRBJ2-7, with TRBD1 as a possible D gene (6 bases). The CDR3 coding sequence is TGTGCCAGCAGCCTACAGGGAAATAGCGAGCAGTACTTC. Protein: CASSLQGNSEQYF.